Following are 30 T cell receptor beta chains from one sample sequenced in a study of shared clonotypes between healthy human individuals. TCRdb's table, derived via immunoSEQ multiplex PCR, lists solely in-frame clones and lacks some. The data hold 2 million to 2.5 million clones, with around 93% observed a single time. Sequenced material: naive CD4+ T cells from PBMCs. Subset denoted: CD45RA+ positively selected. All receptors come from a man between 18 and 35 years old in good health. Some clones in this sample may be carry-over from other donors' samples.

The chain links TRBV28 to TRBJ2-2, with TRBD1 as a possible D gene (6 bases). The CDR3 loop spans 12 amino acids. The V and J ends lost 8 bases and 4 bases respectively, with 8 bases between them. Germline-derived CDR1 and CDR2 are MDHEN and SYDVKM. The CDR3 reads CASEGVTGELFF. DNA for the CDR3: TGTGCCAGCGAGGGGGTCACCGGGGAGCTGTTTTTT.

This rearrangement joins TRBV11-2 to TRBJ1-2; D gene unclear. This CDR3 contains 13 residues. Germline-derived CDR1 and CDR2 are SGHAT and FQNNGV. V was cut by 6 bases and J by 4 bases, with 12 bases left in between. CDR3 amino acids: CASSWRVPYGYTF. CDR3 nucleotide sequence: TGTGCCAGCAGTTGGAGGGTACCCTATGGCTACACCTTC.

The chain combines TRBV29-1 with TRBJ2-2; the D call may be TRBD1 or TRBD2 (5 bases each). From germline, CDR1 is SQVTM and CDR2 ANQGSEA. V gave up 0 bases and J gave up 9 bases, with 17 bases separating them. The CDR3 runs 15 residues. The DNA for the CDR3 is TGCAGCGTTGAAGATCCCAGAGGGGATGATCGGGAGCTGTTTTTT. It encodes CSVEDPRGDDRELFF.

The chain has TRBV7-9 and TRBJ1-1; no definite D call. This CDR3 has 16 amino acids. Trimming cost V 0 bases and J 5 bases, with 16 bases left between them. CDR1 and CDR2 from the germline V gene are SEHNR and FQNEAQ (reference sequence). This CDR3 reads CASSLALGAGLTEAFF. In DNA form, the CDR3 reads TGTGCCAGCAGCTTAGCGCTGGGTGCAGGCCTGACTGAAGCTTTCTTT. The complete variable domain, with remaining parts taken from reference TRBV7-9 and TRBJ1-1, reads DTGVSQNPRHKITKRGQNVTFRCDPISEHNRLYWYRQTLGQGPEFLTYFQNEAQLEKSRLLSDRFSAERPKGSFSTLEIQRTEQGDSAMYLCASSLALGAGLTEAFFGQGTRLTVV.

This clone was found a few times. The CDR3 reads CASSSNSRGSSYEQYF. CDR3 bases: TGTGCCAGCAGCTCCAATTCTAGGGGTAGCTCCTACGAGCAGTACTTC. The chain is built from TRBV5-4 and TRBJ2-7; a weak D match, TRBD1 (5 bases). Germline CDR1 reads SGHNT; CDR2 reads YYREEE (reference sequence). Trimming took 3 bases from V and 0 from J, leaving 16 bases between them. This CDR3 has 16 residues.

J is TRBJ2-1 and V is TRBV2, with 9 bases aligning to TRBD1. Looked up from germline, CDR1 is SNHLY and CDR2 is FYNNEI. This CDR3 contains 16 residues. The V segment lost 6 bases and the J segment 0 bases; nucleotides outside the gene matches: 6. CDR3 region: CASSKDRGGSYNEQFF. The CDR3 region has the DNA TGTGCCAGCAGCAAGGACAGGGGAGGCTCCTACAATGAGCAGTTCTTC. The full variable domain, with the rest looked up from reference TRBV2 and TRBJ2-1, is EPEVTQTPSHQVTQMGQEVILRCVPISNHLYFYWYRQILGQKVEFLVSFYNNEISEKSEIFDDQFSVERPDGSNFTLKIRSTKLEDSAMYFCASSKDRGGSYNEQFFGPGTRLTVL.

The V and J genes are TRBV28 and TRBJ2-3, with D possibly TRBD1 on 5 matching bases. CDR1 and CDR2 (germline): MDHEN, SYDVKM. V lost 0 bases, J lost 0 bases, and 7 bases lay in between. There are 15 residues in the CDR3. CDR3 sequence: CASSLWTASTDTQYF. CDR3 bases: TGTGCCAGCAGTTTATGGACAGCTAGCACAGATACGCAGTATTTT. Full variable domain (missing parts from reference TRBV28 and TRBJ2-3): DVKVTQSSRYLVKRTGEKVFLECVQDMDHENMFWYRQDPGLGLRLIYFSYDVKMKEKGDIPEGYSVSREKKERFSLILESASTNQTSMYLCASSLWTASTDTQYFGPGTRLTVL.

J is TRBJ1-3 and V is TRBV6-6; D uncertain. In germline, CDR1 is MNHNY, CDR2 SVGAGI (reference sequence). The length of the CDR3 is 15 residues. Trimming took 7 bases from V and 0 from J, leaving 13 bases between them. CDR3 sequence (DNA): TGTGCCAGCATCGCGGGCCAGGTCTCTGGAAACACCATATATTTT. It codes for CASIAGQVSGNTIYF.

This chain links TRBV7-4 with TRBJ1-3; 7 bases line up with TRBD1. The CDR3 runs 16 residues. CDR1 is SGHVT and CDR2 is SQSDAQ in the germline V gene. V shed 6 bases and J 1 base; nucleotides not matched to a gene: 9. The CDR3 spells CASSCLQGNSGNTIYF. CDR3 nucleotide sequence: TGTGCCAGCAGTTGTCTACAGGGGAATTCTGGAAACACCATATATTTT.

About this clone: Other DNA sequences in the sample encode the same CDR3. The rearrangement uses TRBV28 and TRBJ2-6; 7 bases map to TRBD2. In germline, CDR1 is MDHEN, CDR2 SYDVKM. V dropped 5 bases and J dropped 1; count of bases not matched to a gene: 2. The CDR3 length is 15 residues. The CDR3 sequence is CASSTGGSGANVLTF. The CDR3 nucleotides are TGTGCCAGCAGTACCGGGGGGTCTGGGGCCAACGTCCTGACTTTC.

CDR3 nucleotides: TGCGCCAGCAGCCGTGGGGGACAGACCCTTACAGATACGCAGTATTTT. It codes for CASSRGGQTLTDTQYF. This sequence joins TRBV5-1 and TRBJ2-3, with TRBD1 matching 7 bases. The germline gives CDR1 SGHRS, CDR2 YFSETQ. This CDR3 has 16 residues. J lost 3 bases, V lost 4 bases, and 11 bases had no gene match.

V is TRBV27 and J is TRBJ1-3, with 7 positions matching TRBD1. CDR1 and CDR2 (germline): MNHEY, SMNVEV (reference sequence). J gave up 12 bases and V 5 bases, and 10 bases lay outside the gene matches. The CDR3 is made up of 13 amino acids. The CDR3 DNA is TGTGCCAGCAGTCCGTGGACAGGTCAGAGCATATATTTT. As protein: CASSPWTGQSIYF.

The rearrangement joins TRBV20-1 to TRBJ1-1; D gene ambiguous. V gave up 5 bases and J gave up 11 bases, with 15 bases separating them. The CDR3 is 11 residues long. Germline assignment: CDR1 DFQATT and CDR2 SNEGSKA (reference sequence). The CDR3: CSALGATRAFF. The CDR3 DNA follows: TGCAGTGCTCTCGGAGCTACAAGGGCTTTCTTT.

J is TRBJ1-5 and V is TRBV6-1; 7 nucleotides line up with TRBD1. This CDR3 contains 14 residues. From germline, CDR1 is MNHNS and CDR2 SASEGT. The V and J ends lost 7 bases and 2 bases, in that order; junction bases with no gene match: 5. CDR3 in DNA: TGTGCCAGCAAAAGGGGGCCGGGCAATCAGCCCCAGCATTTT. It is translated as CASKRGPGNQPQHF.

The chain combines TRBV29-1 with TRBJ2-2, with 7 positions matching TRBD2. Germline CDR1 and CDR2: SQVTM and ANQGSEA. Trimming removed 4 bases from V and 4 bases from J; junction bases left unmatched: 6. This CDR3 comprises 14 residues. The CDR3 nucleotides read TGCAGCGTTGGTAGGGCGGGGGTCACCGGGGAGCTGTTTTTT. Translating it yields CSVGRAGVTGELFF.

This clone was observed once. The V and J genes are TRBV5-1 and TRBJ2-4, with 8 bases matching TRBD1. The CDR3 has 14 amino acids. Germline values: CDR1 SGHRS, CDR2 YFSETQ. Trimming at V came to 4 bases and at J to 7 bases, leaving 7 bases not matched to a gene. The CDR3 loop reads CASSPGQGWNIQYF. In nucleotides, the CDR3 is TGCGCCAGCAGCCCTGGACAGGGCTGGAACATTCAGTACTTC.

The chain couples TRBV7-2 to TRBJ2-1; D not certain. This CDR3 has 13 residues. Between the trimmed V and J ends, which lost 5 bases and 6 bases, there was a span of 11 bases. The germline V gene encodes CDR1 SGHTA and CDR2 FQGNSA. The CDR3 DNA follows: TGTGCCAGCAGCCCTGGGCCAACCAATGAGCAGTTCTTC. Protein product: CASSPGPTNEQFF.

This clone has a single count. The rearrangement joins TRBV6-6 to TRBJ1-2; D remains ambiguous. The CDR3 spans 14 residues. V was clipped by 2 bases and J by 8 bases, with 15 bases between them. Germline V gene lookup returns CDR1 MNHNY and CDR2 SVGAGI (reference sequence). This chain's CDR3 is CASSYGQDLYGYTF. As DNA, the CDR3 is TGTGCCAGCAGTTACGGGCAGGACCTCTACGGCTACACCTTC.

The gene calls are TRBV10-3 and TRBJ2-7, with 10 positions matching TRBD2. Per the germline V gene, CDR1 is ENHRY and CDR2 is SYGVKD. The V segment lost 3 bases and the J segment 7 bases; nucleotides outside the gene matches: 12. There are 16 residues in the CDR3. In nucleotides, the CDR3 is TGTGCCATCAGTGAACCTAGCGGGAGCCCTCCTAGTGAGCAGTACTTC. This encodes CAISEPSGSPPSEQYF.

V is TRBV2 and J is TRBJ2-7, with D perhaps matching TRBD1 (6 bases). V lost 2 bases to trimming and J lost 4 bases, with 12 bases between them. Germline V gene sequence: CDR1 SNHLY, CDR2 FYNNEI. This CDR3 is 14 amino acids long. CDR3 bases: TGTGCCAGCAGTGAACAGGGGAGTCCATACGAGCAGTACTTC. Its translation: CASSEQGSPYEQYF.

This chain uses TRBV4-2 with TRBJ2-2; 7 bases agree with TRBD2. Per germline, CDR1 LGHNA and CDR2 YNFKEQ. CDR3 size: 15 residues. J gave up 7 bases and V 1 base, and 6 bases lay outside the gene matches. The chain's CDR3 is CASSQVASGGGELFF. CDR3 nucleotides: TGTGCCAGCAGCCAAGTGGCTAGCGGAGGCGGGGAGCTGTTTTTT.

This chain uses TRBV11-2 with TRBJ1-3; weak D call: TRBD1 (6 bases). This CDR3 has 15 amino acids. The V gene lost 1 base and the J gene lost 2 bases, with 9 bases spanning the gap. Germline lookup yields CDR1 SGHAT and CDR2 FQNNGV. The chain's CDR3 is CASSLAGAAGNTIYF. The CDR3 DNA reads TGTGCCAGCAGCTTAGCGGGGGCCGCTGGAAACACCATATATTTT.

V usage is TRBV4-2 and J usage is TRBJ2-6, with 7 bases matching TRBD1. CDR3 size: 16 residues. The V and J ends lost 0 bases and 2 bases, in that order; junction bases with no gene match: 1. Germline V gene data show CDR1 as LGHNA and CDR2 as YNFKEQ. CDR3 sequence (DNA): TGTGCCAGCAGCCAAGAAAGGGGGCCTGGGGCCAACGTCCTGACTTTC. It is translated as CASSQERGPGANVLTF.

The rearrangement uses TRBV5-1 and TRBJ2-7; D may be TRBD1 (6 bases). From germline, CDR1 is SGHRS and CDR2 YFSETQ. This CDR3 has 15 amino acids. V was trimmed by 3 bases and J by 3 bases, leaving 16 bases between them. The CDR3 loop is CASSSTGQTNYEQYF. The CDR3 DNA reads as TGCGCCAGCAGCTCCACCGGACAGACTAACTACGAGCAGTACTTC.

The genes are TRBV7-2 and TRBJ2-2; the match to TRBD2 covers 7 bases. With V trimmed by 3 bases and J by 6 bases, 7 bases remained unmatched. CDR3 length: 15 amino acids. The germline gives CDR1 SGHTA, CDR2 FQGNSA. CDR3 in amino acids: CASSFSGRTAGELFF. CDR3 nucleotide sequence: TGTGCCAGCAGCTTTTCCGGGAGGACGGCCGGGGAGCTGTTTTTT.

The V and J genes are TRBV28 and TRBJ2-5, with D hard to call. This CDR3 has 14 residues. Germline CDR1 reads MDHEN; CDR2 reads SYDVKM. Trimming cost V 6 bases and J 2 bases, with 13 bases left between them. The CDR3, as DNA: TGTGCCAGCAGCGCCCTTGTGGGGCAAGAGACCCAGTACTTC. Its translation: CASSALVGQETQYF.

This chain uses TRBV18 with TRBJ1-2; 7 bases map to TRBD1. After removal of 4 bases from V and 4 bases from J, the junction contained 6 bases not matched to a gene. The CDR3 has 14 amino acids. The germline V gene has CDR1 KGHSH and CDR2 LQKENI. CDR3 DNA sequence: TGTGCCAGCTCACACGAGGACAGGAGCTATGGCTACACCTTC. Translated, it gives CASSHEDRSYGYTF.

Concerning this clone: Other nucleotide sequences in the sample specify the same CDR3. The V and J genes are TRBV10-3 and TRBJ2-3; 8 bases match TRBD2. This CDR3 has 13 amino acids. In germline, CDR1 is ENHRY, CDR2 SYGVKD. V shed 6 bases and J 3 bases; nucleotides not matched to a gene: 2. This CDR3 is CAIRAGGTDTQYF. CDR3 DNA sequence: TGTGCCATCAGGGCGGGGGGTACAGATACGCAGTATTTT.

The table lists this clone with a count of one. This chain links TRBV12-5 with TRBJ1-6, with D unclear. CDR1 is LGHNT, CDR2 FRNRAP, per germline. V was trimmed by 1 base and J by 8 bases, leaving 6 bases between them. This CDR3 comprises 13 residues. As DNA, the CDR3 is TGTGCTAGTGGTTTGGAGCCGGATTCACCCCTCCACTTT. Amino acids: CASGLEPDSPLHF.

The CDR3 DNA reads TGCAGCGCCGGGGGACAGGGAGGAGGTGCTAATGAAAAACTGTTTTTT. Protein product: CSAGGQGGGANEKLFF. The rearrangement joins TRBV29-1 to TRBJ1-4; 9 positions agree with TRBD1. The CDR3 length is 16 residues. The J segment lost 3 bases and the V segment lost 7 bases, leaving 12 bases of the junction unmatched. From germline, CDR1 is SQVTM and CDR2 ANQGSEA.